The 8 T cell receptor beta chains below were found in one sample sequenced in a study of chemoradiotherapy in HPV16-positive cancers. The assay was immunoSEQ multiplex PCR, and TCRdb's table has in-frame clones only and misses some. In the table there are about 4,800 clones, around nine tenths of which are singletons. The sample was tumor tissue, taken from a patient who underwent chemoradiotherapy. These receptor sequences come from a human donor with HPV-associated anogenital cancer.

The chain links TRBV11-1 to TRBJ1-3; D perhaps matches TRBD1 (6 bases). CDR3 length: 15 amino acids. V lost 3 bases, J lost 5 bases, and 14 bases lay in between. Germline loops: CDR1 SGHAT, CDR2 FQDESV (reference sequence). This CDR3 is CASSFRDTSRNTIYF. CDR3 sequence (DNA): TGTGCCAGCAGCTTCCGGGACACTTCACGAAACACCATATATTTT.

This chain's CDR3 is CASSTGLAGGGYTDTQYF. CDR3 coding DNA: TGTGCCAGCAGCACCGGACTAGCGGGAGGGGGTTACACAGATACGCAGTATTTT. The V gene is TRBV14, the J gene TRBJ2-3; 15 nucleotides agree with TRBD2. V lost 5 bases, J lost 2 bases, and 8 bases stayed unmatched. The germline V gene encodes CDR1 SGHDN and CDR2 FVKESK. This CDR3 contains 18 residues.

The chain is built from TRBV10-3 and TRBJ2-3, with D perhaps TRBD1 (5 bases). Per germline, CDR1 ENHRY and CDR2 SYGVKD. The CDR3 consists of 16 residues. Trimming pared 7 bases from V and 2 bases from J, leaving 19 bases between. This chain's CDR3 is CAINDRKEGATDTQYF. The CDR3 DNA is TGTGCCATCAATGATCGAAAAGAAGGGGCCACAGATACGCAGTATTTT.

This chain links TRBV4-1 with TRBJ2-1, with TRBD1 matching over 8 bases. The CDR3 contains 15 residues. After removal of 4 bases from V and 3 bases from J, the junction contained 5 bases not matched to a gene. Germline loops: CDR1 MGHRA, CDR2 YSYEKL. For the CDR3, the DNA is TGCGCCAGCAGCCTGGGACAGGAGCGCTACAATGAGCAGTTCTTC. Translating gives CASSLGQERYNEQFF.

This chain joins TRBV5-4 and TRBJ1-5, with D uncertain. The CDR3 extends over 14 amino acids. Germline V gene data show CDR1 as SGHNT and CDR2 as YYREEE (reference sequence). The V end was cut by 1 base, the J end by 1 base, with 6 bases between. DNA of the CDR3: TGTGCCAGCAGCTTGTCAGGAAGCAATCAGCCCCAGCATTTT. Translation: CASSLSGSNQPQHF.

V is TRBV28 and J is TRBJ2-7, with a possible D match to TRBD2 (5 bases). Germline CDR1 reads MDHEN; CDR2 reads SYDVKM. This CDR3 has 15 residues. Trimming left V 5 bases short and J 2 bases short, with 16 bases between. CDR3 protein: CASSPPPTKPYEQYF. The DNA of the CDR3 is TGTGCCAGCAGTCCGCCCCCGACTAAACCCTACGAGCAGTACTTC.

V gene TRBV6-1 combines with J gene TRBJ2-1, with D possibly being TRBD1 (5 bases). V lost 5 bases to trimming and J lost 10 bases, with 9 bases between them. The CDR3 covers 11 residues. CDR1 MNHNS and CDR2 SASEGT come from the germline V gene. CDR3 loop: CASSQGVEQFF. Here the CDR3 DNA reads TGTGCCAGCAGTCAAGGGGTGGAGCAGTTCTTC.

This chain links TRBV30 with TRBJ1-1; unclear D gene. The CDR3 covers 13 residues. The V gene's germline CDR1 is GTSNPN and CDR2 SVGIG (reference sequence). The ends were cut back, 0 bases at V and 4 bases at J, with 9 bases in the middle. CDR3 nucleotides: TGTGCCTGGAGTGTAGACGGTCGCACTGAAGCTTTCTTT. Translating gives CAWSVDGRTEAFF.